The rows below give T cell receptor beta chains drawn from one sample of a study of blood T cell repertoires in COVID-19. Assay used: immunoSEQ multiplex PCR; TCRdb lists only in-frame clones, some missing. The sample carries about 280,000 clones, 70% to 90% recorded once. The specimen sequenced was peripheral blood. Receptors were obtained from a man in his forties or fifties with active or convalescent COVID-19. CDR3s include the opening cysteine and the closing phenylalanine or tryptophan. Each record gives: V gene, J gene, CDR3 protein.

v_gene: TRBV9
j_gene: TRBJ1-1
CDR3aa: CASSGNMNTEAFF

v_gene: TRBV4-3
j_gene: TRBJ2-1
CDR3aa: CASSQDRFLGNEQFF

v_gene: TRBV7-3
j_gene: TRBJ2-3
CDR3aa: CASSFLGRDTDTQYF

v_gene: TRBV3-1/TRBV3-2
j_gene: TRBJ2-1
CDR3aa: CASSPTGGFDNEQFF

v_gene: TRBV5-1
j_gene: TRBJ2-7
CDR3aa: CASSSTGGGQYF

v_gene: TRBV28
j_gene: TRBJ2-1
CDR3aa: CASSTRDYRFF

v_gene: TRBV9
j_gene: TRBJ2-7
CDR3aa: CASSAPGLHSQQYF

v_gene: TRBV7-2
j_gene: TRBJ1-3
CDR3aa: CASSPADFRDTIYF

v_gene: TRBV12-3/TRBV12-4
j_gene: TRBJ1-2
CDR3aa: CASSRDAPNGYTF

v_gene: TRBV2
j_gene: TRBJ1-5
CDR3aa: CASSEGMIPNRGRQPQHF

v_gene: TRBV5-8
j_gene: TRBJ1-2
CDR3aa: CASRLNRVYYGYTF

v_gene: TRBV4-1
j_gene: TRBJ2-7
CDR3aa: CASSQDLGLATYEQYF

v_gene: TRBV4-3
j_gene: TRBJ2-1
CDR3aa: CASSPRTAGVGNEQFF

v_gene: TRBV5-1
j_gene: TRBJ2-7
CDR3aa: CASSLAARPDVEQYF

v_gene: TRBV7-2
j_gene: TRBJ1-1
CDR3aa: CASSLGRVGTGFEAFF

v_gene: TRBV4-1
j_gene: TRBJ2-1
CDR3aa: CASSQEGGRANEQFF

v_gene: TRBV3-1/TRBV3-2
j_gene: TRBJ1-5
CDR3aa: CASSPRGQQPQHF

v_gene: TRBV28
j_gene: TRBJ1-2
CDR3aa: CASSLSTGSRPGVGYTF

v_gene: TRBV6-2/TRBV6-3
j_gene: TRBJ1-2
CDR3aa: CASSPPRGDPNYGYTF

v_gene: TRBV5-1
j_gene: TRBJ1-2
CDR3aa: CASSVNRVGVFGYTF

v_gene: TRBV2
j_gene: TRBJ1-2
CDR3aa: CASRRDTGGYGYTF

v_gene: TRBV10-3
j_gene: TRBJ2-1
CDR3aa: CAISESLGSLEFF

v_gene: TRBV6-5
j_gene: TRBJ1-1
CDR3aa: CASSLQQGRTEAFF

v_gene: TRBV30
j_gene: TRBJ2-2
CDR3aa: CAWSVPLDRGRGYTGELFF

v_gene: TRBV9
j_gene: TRBJ2-3
CDR3aa: CASSTTGTASTQYF

v_gene: TRBV5-1
j_gene: TRBJ2-5
CDR3aa: CASTLWGQGQETQYF

v_gene: TRBV5-4
j_gene: TRBJ1-3
CDR3aa: CASSLGPGSGNTIYF

v_gene: TRBV6-5
j_gene: TRBJ2-7
CDR3aa: CASNLGTGGSYEQYF

v_gene: TRBV24-1
j_gene: TRBJ2-7
CDR3aa: CATLGEGVYEQYF

v_gene: TRBV2
j_gene: TRBJ1-4
CDR3aa: CASRSLYTATNEKLFF

v_gene: TRBV5-7
j_gene: TRBJ1-1
CDR3aa: CASSLIRQGLNTEAFF

v_gene: TRBV5-1
j_gene: TRBJ2-7
CDR3aa: CASSPTGDSSYEQYF

v_gene: TRBV3-1/TRBV3-2
j_gene: TRBJ2-7
CDR3aa: CASSNRQDNEQYF

v_gene: TRBV5-1
j_gene: TRBJ2-1
CDR3aa: CASSSRTPSSYNEQFF

v_gene: TRBV5-1
j_gene: TRBJ2-5
CDR3aa: CASSDVRGLQETQYF

v_gene: TRBV9
j_gene: TRBJ2-3
CDR3aa: CASSPGGGPSTDTQYF

v_gene: TRBV9
j_gene: TRBJ2-7
CDR3aa: CASSVGTSGRQSYEQYF

v_gene: TRBV5-5
j_gene: TRBJ2-1
CDR3aa: CASSPLTSPSYNEQFF

v_gene: TRBV5-1
j_gene: TRBJ2-4
CDR3aa: CASSPGFLAKNIQYF

v_gene: TRBV14
j_gene: TRBJ2-5
CDR3aa: CASSQDRLPLGTQYF

v_gene: TRBV28
j_gene: TRBJ2-7
CDR3aa: CASSSYQGTGNNYEQYF

v_gene: TRBV5-1
j_gene: TRBJ2-1
CDR3aa: CASSLADYNEQFF

v_gene: TRBV7-2
j_gene: TRBJ2-5
CDR3aa: CASSGLAGVAETQYF

v_gene: TRBV12-3/TRBV12-4
j_gene: TRBJ1-1
CDR3aa: CASNPGQYTEAFF

v_gene: TRBV28
j_gene: TRBJ2-7
CDR3aa: CASYPSGSSYEQYF

v_gene: TRBV3-1/TRBV3-2
j_gene: TRBJ1-2
CDR3aa: CASTYRSGNDGYTF

v_gene: TRBV18
j_gene: TRBJ2-7
CDR3aa: CASSPLGLPYEQYF

v_gene: TRBV19
j_gene: TRBJ1-2
CDR3aa: CASSIVGGLDGYTF

v_gene: TRBV29-1
j_gene: TRBJ2-3
CDR3aa: CSVRQGQGSTDTQYF

v_gene: TRBV3-1/TRBV3-2
j_gene: TRBJ2-3
CDR3aa: CASSPGLPITDTQYF

v_gene: TRBV5-1
j_gene: TRBJ2-1
CDR3aa: CASSQGSGSRVYNEQFF

v_gene: TRBV28
j_gene: TRBJ2-5
CDR3aa: CASSLEYGGETQYF

v_gene: TRBV7-9
j_gene: TRBJ2-1
CDR3aa: CASGGDNNEQFF

v_gene: TRBV6-5
j_gene: TRBJ2-2
CDR3aa: CASRVGKAGTGELFF

v_gene: TRBV30
j_gene: TRBJ2-7
CDR3aa: CAWKPRGDEQYF